This TCR beta chain originates from a study of early T cells in non-severe SARS-CoV-2 infection. Background on the study: Chains were unpaired, as sequencing was done on bulk RNA from unsorted whole blood. The study, taken as a whole, reports: The matching step, a VDJdb search, favored anti-spike CD8 responses and missed private and CD4 specificities.

The CDR3 is 13 amino acids. Trimming took off 2 bases at V and 8 bases at J, with 7 bases between the two ends. CDR1 is SGHTA and CDR2 is FQGNSA in the germline V gene. As regards this clonotype: As yet, its antigen is unknown.

Separate cDNA molecules each had unique molecular identifiers attached to them. TCRdb used MiXCR to reprocess the 5' RACE reads, holding one entry per CDR3 protein. The sample consists of tens of thousands of distinct CDR3 sequences, approximately 12% of them appearing once. What was sequenced was whole blood. This chain joins TRBV7-2 and TRBJ1-6; D remains unclear. The TCR comes from an adult who was a healthcare worker with PCR-confirmed SARS-CoV-2 infection or an uninfected control (not recorded which). The CDR3 DNA follows: TGTGCCAGCAGCTTATGGCGAGATTCACCCCTCCACTTT. Its translation is CASSLWRDSPLHF.